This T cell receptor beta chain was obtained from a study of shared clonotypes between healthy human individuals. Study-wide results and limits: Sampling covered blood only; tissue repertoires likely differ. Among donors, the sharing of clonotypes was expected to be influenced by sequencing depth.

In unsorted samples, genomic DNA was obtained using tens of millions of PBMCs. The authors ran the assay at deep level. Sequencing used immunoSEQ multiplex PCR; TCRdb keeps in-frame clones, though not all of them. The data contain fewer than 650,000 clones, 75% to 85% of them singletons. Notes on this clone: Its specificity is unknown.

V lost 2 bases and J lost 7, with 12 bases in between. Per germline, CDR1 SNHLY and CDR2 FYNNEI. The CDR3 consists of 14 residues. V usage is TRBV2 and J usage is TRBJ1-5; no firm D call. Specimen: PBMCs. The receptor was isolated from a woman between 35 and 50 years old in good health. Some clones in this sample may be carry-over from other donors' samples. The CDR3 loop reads CASSERTSTQPQHF. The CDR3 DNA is TGTGCCAGCAGTGAACGGACCTCGACGCAGCCCCAGCATTTT.